This T cell receptor (beta chain) was found in a study of post-analysis software for immune sequencing data. In the study overall: Included among the disease courses, which were recorded for the cohort, were relapsing-remitting, secondary progressive and progressive-relapsing multiple sclerosis. Study observations and caveats: The study found significantly lower normalized Chao1 diversity in multiple sclerosis patients than in controls. Batch-mates among the samples co-clustered strongly by F measure.

The authors incorporated unique molecular identifiers into the TCR beta cDNA libraries. The authors obtained roughly 550,000 cDNA molecules from about 0.94 to 9.7 million T cells. TCRdb called the PCR reads again in MiXCR, with one record for every CDR3 protein. The table has about 620,000 distinct CDR3 sequences, about 40% seen once. As for this clonotype: Its antigen is unknown.

The sequence derives from a girl aged 10 to 17 with multiple sclerosis. Sequencing was done on a sample of blood.

In nucleotides, the CDR3 is TGTGCCAGCAGCGTTCAAGGTACCCCTGGCTACACCTTC. Amino acids: CASSVQGTPGYTF. This chain links TRBV13 with TRBJ1-2, with D unclear. Germline lookup yields CDR1 PRHDT and CDR2 FYEKMQ (reference sequence). V gave up 5 bases and J gave up 7 bases, with 14 bases separating them. The CDR3 spans 13 residues.